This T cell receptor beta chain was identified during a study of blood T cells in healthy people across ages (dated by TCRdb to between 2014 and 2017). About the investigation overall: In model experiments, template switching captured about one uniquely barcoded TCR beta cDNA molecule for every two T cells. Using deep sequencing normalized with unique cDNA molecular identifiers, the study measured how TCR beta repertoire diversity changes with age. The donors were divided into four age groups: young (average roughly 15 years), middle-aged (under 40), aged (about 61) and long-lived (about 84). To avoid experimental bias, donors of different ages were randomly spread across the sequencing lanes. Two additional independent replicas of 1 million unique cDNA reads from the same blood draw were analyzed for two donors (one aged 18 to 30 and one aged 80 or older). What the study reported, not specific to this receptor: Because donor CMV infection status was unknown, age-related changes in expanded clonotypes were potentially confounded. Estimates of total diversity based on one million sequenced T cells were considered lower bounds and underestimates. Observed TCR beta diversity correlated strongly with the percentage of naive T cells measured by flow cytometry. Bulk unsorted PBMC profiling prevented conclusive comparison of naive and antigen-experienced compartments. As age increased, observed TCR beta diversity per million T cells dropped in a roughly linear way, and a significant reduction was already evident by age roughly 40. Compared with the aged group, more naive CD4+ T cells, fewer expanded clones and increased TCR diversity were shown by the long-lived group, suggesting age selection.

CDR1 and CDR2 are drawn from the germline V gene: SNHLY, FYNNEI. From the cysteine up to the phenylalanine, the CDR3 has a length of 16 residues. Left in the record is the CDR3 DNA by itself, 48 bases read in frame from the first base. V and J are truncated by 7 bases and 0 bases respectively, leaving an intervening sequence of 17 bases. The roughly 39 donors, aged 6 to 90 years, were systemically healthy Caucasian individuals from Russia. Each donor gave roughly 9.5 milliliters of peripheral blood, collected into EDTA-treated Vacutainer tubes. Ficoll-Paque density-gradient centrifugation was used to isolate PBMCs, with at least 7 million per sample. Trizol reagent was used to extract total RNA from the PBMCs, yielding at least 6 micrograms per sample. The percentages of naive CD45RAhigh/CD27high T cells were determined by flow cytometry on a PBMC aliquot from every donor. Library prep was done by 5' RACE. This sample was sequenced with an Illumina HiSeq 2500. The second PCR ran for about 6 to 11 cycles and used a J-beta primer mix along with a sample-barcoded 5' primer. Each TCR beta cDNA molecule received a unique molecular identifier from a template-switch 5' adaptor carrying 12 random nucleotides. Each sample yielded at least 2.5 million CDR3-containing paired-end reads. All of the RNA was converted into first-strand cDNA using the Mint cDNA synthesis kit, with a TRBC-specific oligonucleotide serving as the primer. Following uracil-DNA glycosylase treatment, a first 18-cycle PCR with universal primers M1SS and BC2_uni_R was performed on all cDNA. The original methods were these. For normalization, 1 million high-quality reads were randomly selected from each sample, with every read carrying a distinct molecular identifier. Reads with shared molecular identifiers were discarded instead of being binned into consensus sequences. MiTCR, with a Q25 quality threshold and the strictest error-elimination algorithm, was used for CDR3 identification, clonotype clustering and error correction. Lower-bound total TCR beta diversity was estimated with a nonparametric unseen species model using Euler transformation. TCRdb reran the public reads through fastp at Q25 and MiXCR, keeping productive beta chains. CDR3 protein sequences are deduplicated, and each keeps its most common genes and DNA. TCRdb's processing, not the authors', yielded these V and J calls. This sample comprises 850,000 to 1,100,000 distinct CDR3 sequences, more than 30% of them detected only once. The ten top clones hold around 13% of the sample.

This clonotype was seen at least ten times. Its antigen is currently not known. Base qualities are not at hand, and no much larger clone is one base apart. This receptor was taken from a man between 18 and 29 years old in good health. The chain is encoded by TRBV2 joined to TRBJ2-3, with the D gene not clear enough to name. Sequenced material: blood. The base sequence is TGTGCCAGCATACCATCTGATAAAGCTAGCACAGATACGCAGTATTTT. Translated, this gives CASIPSDKASTDTQYF. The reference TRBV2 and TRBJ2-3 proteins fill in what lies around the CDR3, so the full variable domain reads EPEVTQTPSHQVTQMGQEVILRCVPISNHLYFYWYRQILGQKVEFLVSFYNNEISEKSEIFDDQFSVERPDGSNFTLKIRSTKLEDSAMYFCASIPSDKASTDTQYFGPGTRLTVL.